Shown below are 20 T cell receptor beta chains from a single sample sequenced in a study of T-cell reconstitution after alpha-beta-depleted transplantation in children. Using unique molecular identifiers, the investigators prepared the TCRbeta library. From the PCR reads, TCRdb called clonotypes with MiXCR, one entry per CDR3 protein. The sample contains around 680,000 distinct CDR3 sequences, about 15% of which appear only once. The specimen was PBMCs from the stem cell graft donor, collected from the stem cell graft. These receptors were obtained from a human donor who donated a stem cell graft to a child with acute myeloid leukemia.

This clonotype was observed many times. This chain joins TRBV6-5 and TRBJ2-5; perhaps TRBD2 as D (7 bases). Trimming took off 3 bases at V and 5 bases at J, with 13 bases between the two ends. Germline lookup yields CDR1 MNHEY and CDR2 SVGAGI. The CDR3 is 14 residues long. CDR3 sequence reads: CASSYGGAWETQYF. In nucleotides, the CDR3 is TGTGCCAGCAGTTATGGGGGGGCGTGGGAGACCCAGTACTTC.

For this clonotype: Its ends do not fully match the called genes, so a read error is possible. The chain has TRBV6-1 and TRBJ2-3; tentatively, D is TRBD1 (6 bases). This CDR3 is 15 amino acids long. CDR1 is MNHNS, CDR2 SASEGT, per germline. For the CDR3, the DNA is TGTGCCAGCACCCCAGGGGATTCTAGCACACATACGCAGTATTTT. As protein: CASTPGDSSTHTQYF.

In the case of this clonotype: This may be a read error, as it is one base from a much larger clone. This chain uses TRBV29-1 with TRBJ1-1; D is undetermined. The CDR3 is 12 amino acids. CDR1 is SQVTM, CDR2 ANQGSEA, per germline. For the CDR3, the DNA is TGCAGCGTTGTAGAGCTGAACATTGAAGCTTTCTTT. This codes for CSVVELNIEAFF.

This clonotype came up many times. This chain joins TRBV20-1 and TRBJ2-2, with D perhaps given as TRBD1 or TRBD2 (5 bases each). The CDR3 loop spans 15 amino acids. V gave up 4 bases and J gave up 0 bases, with 12 bases separating them. The V gene's germline CDR1 is DFQATT and CDR2 SNEGSKA (reference sequence). CDR3 bases: TGCAGTGCTACCGGGACCGGTTCGAACACCGGGGAGCTGTTTTTT. Translating it yields CSATGTGSNTGELFF.

This clonotype was detected ten times or more. The J gene is TRBJ1-2, the V gene TRBV20-1; tentative D call: TRBD1 (5 bases). This CDR3 contains 14 residues. CDR1 is DFQATT and CDR2 is SNEGSKA in the germline V gene (reference sequence). Trimming pared 4 bases from V and 4 bases from J, leaving 16 bases between. The CDR3 bases are TGCAGTGCTACCTCGCGAGGGGCGGGCTATGGCTACACCTTC. Residues: CSATSRGAGYGYTF.

V is TRBV28 and J is TRBJ1-5, with D tentatively TRBD1 (6 bases). V was cut by 4 bases and J by 3 bases, with 31 bases left in between. Germline CDR1 reads MDHEN; CDR2 reads SYDVKM. The CDR3 is 21 amino acids. The CDR3 bases are TGTGCCAGCAGTTCTACTGGACAGTCAAATTACCGGGGGGGTGACAATCAGCCCCAGCATTTT. This gives the protein CASSSTGQSNYRGGDNQPQHF.

The genes are TRBV5-8 and TRBJ2-7; D not resolved. Germline CDR1 reads SGHTS; CDR2 reads YDEGEE. Trimming shortened V by 3 bases and J by 2 bases, and 15 bases separated the two germline ends. CDR3 size: 15 residues. The CDR3 DNA reads as TGTGCCAGCAGCTCCACCCCCGGGTCGACCTACGAGCAGTACGTC. Translation: CASSSTPGSTYEQYV.

This clonotype was recorded many times. The chain has TRBV20-1 and TRBJ1-1; D gene unclear. The CDR3 is 16 amino acids. The V end lost 6 bases, the J end lost 0 bases, and 20 bases lay between the germline ends. CDR1 and CDR2 from the germline V gene are DFQATT and SNEGSKA (reference sequence). For the CDR3, the DNA is TGCAGTGCCCCTCCTGGTCGGAGGTACATGAACACTGAAGCTTTCTTT. Amino acids: CSAPPGRRYMNTEAFF.

There are many counts of this clonotype. The chain has TRBV6-5 and TRBJ2-3; D is possibly TRBD1 (6 bases). CDR1 and CDR2 (germline): MNHEY, SVGAGI. The CDR3 runs 14 residues. The V gene lost 3 bases and the J gene lost 3 bases, with 10 bases spanning the gap. For the CDR3, the DNA is TGTGCCAGCAGTTATGCAGGGGAGACAGATACGCAGTATTTT. Encoded protein: CASSYAGETDTQYF.

This clonotype was seen more than once but under ten times. The chain joins TRBV5-1 to TRBJ2-3; 14 bases are shared with TRBD2. Trimming cost V 4 bases and J 5 bases; bases outside gene matches: 15. This CDR3 is built from 19 residues. Germline lookup yields CDR1 SGHRS and CDR2 YFSETQ. CDR3 DNA sequence: TGCGCCAGCAGCCCCTCCGGGACCGACGGACTAGCGGGGGGAGATACGCAGTATTTT. It yields the protein CASSPSGTDGLAGGDTQYF.

The CDR3 bases are TGTGCCAGCAGCCTATTGGGCCTCCCGGGTGCAACTAATGAAAAACTGTTTTTT. Translating gives CASSLLGLPGATNEKLFF. V is TRBV11-2 and J is TRBJ1-4; D is unclear. V lost 5 bases and J lost 0, with 19 bases in between. Germline V gene sequence: CDR1 SGHAT, CDR2 FQNNGV. CDR3 length equals 18 residues.

Many counts were recorded for this clonotype. The chain combines TRBV6-5 with TRBJ1-5; D is uncertain. Trimming cost V 4 bases and J 1 base, with 14 bases left between them. There are 16 residues in the CDR3. Germline V gene sequence: CDR1 MNHEY, CDR2 SVGAGI. This chain's CDR3 is CASSSLPRQSNQPQHF. DNA for the CDR3: TGTGCCAGCAGTTCCCTCCCCCGACAAAGCAATCAGCCCCAGCATTTT.

This clonotype was seen many times. The V gene is TRBV20-1, the J gene TRBJ2-7; the D gene is possibly TRBD2 (5 bases). Deletions cut 5 bases from V and 5 bases from J, with 19 bases between. The length of the CDR3 is 14 residues. CDR1 and CDR2 from the germline V gene are DFQATT and SNEGSKA (reference sequence). The CDR3: CSAFSADLRDEQYV. As DNA, the CDR3 is TGCAGTGCTTTTTCAGCGGACTTAAGGGACGAGCAGTACGTC.

In this sample, this clonotype turned up many times. V is TRBV12-5 and J is TRBJ2-1; D not certain. There are 17 residues in the CDR3. Germline CDR1 reads LGHNT; CDR2 reads FRNRAP. Deletions cut 0 bases from V and 0 bases from J, with 12 bases between. The CDR3: CASGLVDVLSSYNEQFF. The DNA for the CDR3 is TGTGCTAGTGGTTTGGTCGACGTCCTCAGCTCCTACAATGAGCAGTTCTTC.

This clonotype has a count of ten or more. The V call is TRBV20-1, the J call TRBJ1-5, with D unresolved. The V end lost 0 bases, the J end lost 0 bases, and 12 bases lay between the germline ends. Germline values: CDR1 DFQATT, CDR2 SNEGSKA (reference sequence). The CDR3 is 16 amino acids. As DNA, the CDR3 is TGCAGTGCTAGAGAGCCTACAGCATATAGCAATCAGCCCCAGCATTTT. This gives the protein CSAREPTAYSNQPQHF.

CDR3 loop: CASSFEGGVSSYNEQFF. CDR3 DNA sequence: TGTGCCAGCAGCTTCGAAGGGGGGGTGAGCTCCTACAATGAGCAGTTCTTC. The chain uses TRBV11-2 and TRBJ2-1, with a tentative D call TRBD2 (7 bases). Trimming removed 3 bases from V and 0 bases from J, with 15 bases in between. The length of the CDR3 is 17 residues. The germline V gene has CDR1 SGHAT and CDR2 FQNNGV.

This clonotype was counted at least ten times. The chain is built from TRBV20-1 and TRBJ1-6; 9 positions agree with TRBD1. There are 16 residues in the CDR3. CDR1 is DFQATT, CDR2 SNEGSKA, per germline (reference sequence). The trim removed 3 bases at V and 7 bases at J, leaving 10 bases unmatched. CDR3 sequence reads: CSARSGGQGLNSPLHF. DNA of the CDR3: TGCAGTGCTAGGTCGGGGGGACAGGGTTTAAATTCACCCCTCCACTTT.

V usage is TRBV7-7 and J usage is TRBJ2-1; tentatively, D is TRBD1 (5 bases). The V end was cut by 1 base, the J end by 5 bases, with 12 bases between. Germline CDR1 is SSHAT and CDR2 is FNYEAQ (reference sequence). This CDR3 region has 15 residues. CDR3 DNA: TGTGCCAGCAGCTTAGATGGCAGGGTGAACAATGAGCAGTTCTTC. Its translation: CASSLDGRVNNEQFF.

This clonotype was counted at least ten times. V usage is TRBV7-2 and J usage is TRBJ2-3; D is ambiguous. V gave up 1 base and J gave up 0 bases, with 2 bases separating them. Per the germline V gene, CDR1 is SGHTA and CDR2 is FQGNSA. The CDR3 has 13 residues. CDR3 sequence: CASSLVSTDTQYF. CDR3 DNA: TGTGCCAGCAGCTTAGTGAGCACAGATACGCAGTATTTT.

This sequence joins TRBV7-2 and TRBJ2-1, with D perhaps being TRBD1 or TRBD2 (5 bases each). The V end was cut by 1 base, the J end by 9 bases, with 13 bases between. Germline assignment: CDR1 SGHTA and CDR2 FQGNSA. CDR3 length equals 14 residues. The CDR3, as DNA: TGTGCCAGCAGCTTAGAACCGCAGAGGGGTGAGCAGTTCTTC. Protein product: CASSLEPQRGEQFF.